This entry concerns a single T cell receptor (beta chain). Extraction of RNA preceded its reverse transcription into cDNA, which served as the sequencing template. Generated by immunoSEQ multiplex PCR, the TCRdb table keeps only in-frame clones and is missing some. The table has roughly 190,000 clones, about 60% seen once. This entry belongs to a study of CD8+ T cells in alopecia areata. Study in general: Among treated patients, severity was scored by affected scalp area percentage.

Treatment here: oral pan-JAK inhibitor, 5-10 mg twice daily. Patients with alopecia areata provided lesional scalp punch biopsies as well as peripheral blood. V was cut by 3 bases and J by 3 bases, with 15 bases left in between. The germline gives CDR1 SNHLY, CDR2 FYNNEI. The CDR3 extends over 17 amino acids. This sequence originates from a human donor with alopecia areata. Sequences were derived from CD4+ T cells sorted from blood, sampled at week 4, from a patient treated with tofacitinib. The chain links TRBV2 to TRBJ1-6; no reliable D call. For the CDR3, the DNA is TGTGCCAGCAGTGACGCTGTCCCACACCACTATAATTCACCCCTCCACTTT. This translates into CASSDAVPHHYNSPLHF.